This entry lists 8 T cell receptor beta chains sequenced from one sample in a study of cytomegalovirus exposure and HLA in healthy donors. Amplification used 60 Vbeta primers and 13 Jbeta primers. Assay used: immunoSEQ multiplex PCR; TCRdb lists only in-frame clones, some missing. The table records 200,000 to 250,000 clones, over 80% of them present only once. The material sequenced was PBMCs. The receptors were gathered from a boy between 2 and 10 years old in good health and CMV-seronegative.

The chain has TRBV11-3 and TRBJ2-5; D is undetermined. Looked up from germline, CDR1 is SGHNT and CDR2 is YENEEA. The germline V and J ends were trimmed by 3 bases and 2 bases, with 7 bases remaining between them. The CDR3 consists of 13 residues. The CDR3 sequence is CASSLSIQETQYF. CDR3 coding DNA: TGTGCCAGCAGCTTGTCCATTCAAGAGACCCAGTACTTC.

This clone was seen more than once but under ten times. CDR3 region: CASSPAPGQNTEAFF. CDR3 DNA: TGTGCCAGCAGTCCTGCCCCTGGACAGAACACTGAAGCTTTCTTT. This chain connects TRBV5-4 to TRBJ1-1, with a possible D match to TRBD1 (5 bases). CDR3 length: 15 amino acids. Germline CDR1 SGHNT, CDR2 YYREEE (reference sequence). Trimming removed 5 bases at V and 1 base at J, with 15 bases between. Complete variable domain (other parts from reference TRBV5-4 and TRBJ1-1): ETGVTQSPTHLIKTRGQQVTLRCSSQSGHNTVSWYQQALGQGPQFIFQYYREEENGRGNFPPRFSGLQFPNYSSELNVNALELDDSALYLCASSPAPGQNTEAFFGQGTRLTVV.

This clone was counted only a few times. The rearrangement links TRBV6-4 to TRBJ2-1; 13 nucleotides line up with TRBD2. Trimming removed 6 bases from V and 2 bases from J; junction bases left unmatched: 1. The CDR3 is 15 residues long. From germline, CDR1 is MRHNA and CDR2 SNTAGT. In DNA, the CDR3 is TGTGCCAGCAGACTAGCGGGAGGGCCCTACAATGAGCAGTTCTTC. Encoded protein: CASRLAGGPYNEQFF.

V is TRBV11-2 and J is TRBJ1-5, with 9 bases aligning to TRBD1. This CDR3 comprises 15 residues. The junction had 5 bases not matched to a gene; V was cut back by 5 bases and J by 3 bases. In germline, CDR1 is SGHAT, CDR2 FQNNGV. CDR3 DNA sequence: TGTGCCAGCAGCCCGACAGGGGGGTACAATCAGCCCCAGCATTTT. It translates to CASSPTGGYNQPQHF.

This chain uses TRBV18 with TRBJ1-1; D remains unclear. Trimming took off 3 bases at V and 5 bases at J, with 22 bases between the two ends. The CDR3 spans 17 residues. Germline loops: CDR1 KGHSH, CDR2 LQKENI. The DNA of the CDR3 is TGTGCCAGCTCACCGTCGCGGGTCGGGGTGGGATGGACTGAAGCTTTCTTT. Its protein is CASSPSRVGVGWTEAFF.

This chain connects TRBV10-3 to TRBJ2-5; 10 nucleotides agree with TRBD2. The CDR3 is 15 residues long. J gave up 0 bases and V 3 bases, and 1 base lay outside the gene matches. Looked up from germline, CDR1 is ENHRY and CDR2 is SYGVKD. CDR3 region: CAISESGGDQETQYF. The CDR3 DNA is TGTGCCATCAGTGAAAGCGGGGGGGACCAAGAGACCCAGTACTTC.

The J gene is TRBJ2-7, the V gene TRBV6-1; 7 nucleotides match TRBD1. The length of the CDR3 is 14 residues. Per germline, CDR1 MNHNS and CDR2 SASEGT. The V gene end was trimmed by 1 base and the J gene end by 7 bases; junction bases not matched to a gene: 7. The CDR3: CASSEGQGVREQYF. The DNA for the CDR3 is TGTGCCAGCAGTGAAGGACAGGGCGTGAGAGAGCAGTACTTC.

This chain joins TRBV10-3 and TRBJ2-2, with TRBD1 matching 11 bases. This CDR3 has 15 amino acids. Germline assignment: CDR1 ENHRY and CDR2 SYGVKD. Losses at the gene ends were 7 bases for V and 5 bases for J; bases not matched to a gene: 6. The CDR3 DNA reads as TGTGCCATCACCGAGGGACAGGGGGGGACCGGGGAGCTGTTTTTT. Its protein product is CAITEGQGGTGELFF.